Each of the 12 T cell receptor beta chains below was sequenced from the same sample in a study of cytomegalovirus exposure and HLA in healthy donors. The assay was immunoSEQ multiplex PCR, and TCRdb's table has in-frame clones only and misses some. Seen here are some 180,000 clones, approximately 78% observed once, and the top ten hold 0.95% to 1.5%. Material for sequencing was PBMCs. These receptors all come from a woman under 40 in good health and CMV-seronegative.

This rearrangement joins TRBV7-6 to TRBJ2-2; the D is unclear. CDR3 size: 15 residues. With 5 bases removed from V and 2 bases from J, the gap between germline ends came to 12 bases. Germline V CDR1 and CDR2: SGHVS, FNYEAQ. The DNA for the CDR3 is TGTGCCAGCAGCCCTACCTTGGTAAACACCGGGGAGCTGTTTTTT. It translates to CASSPTLVNTGELFF.

V and J are TRBV6-5 and TRBJ1-5; D may be TRBD1 (5 bases). This CDR3 spans 14 amino acids. Trimming left V 7 bases short and J 0 bases short, with 10 bases between. Germline V gene data show CDR1 as MNHEY and CDR2 as SVGAGI. CDR3 region: CASKGTNSNQPQHF. CDR3 sequence (DNA): TGTGCCAGCAAAGGGACTAATAGCAATCAGCCCCAGCATTTT.

The chain employs TRBV27 and TRBJ2-1, with D possibly TRBD2 on 5 matching bases. The CDR3 runs 16 residues. Germline CDR1 is MNHEY and CDR2 is SMNVEV (reference sequence). V lost 2 bases and J 4 bases, leaving 15 bases between the germline ends. The CDR3 nucleotides read TGTGCCAGCAGTTTAGACGTACCGGGGAGATACAATGAGCAGTTCTTC. As protein: CASSLDVPGRYNEQFF.

The J gene is TRBJ1-2, the V gene TRBV27; 8 bases line up with TRBD1. V was pared by 4 bases and J by 4 bases, with 8 bases of the junction left unmatched. The germline V gene has CDR1 MNHEY and CDR2 SMNVEV (reference sequence). The CDR3 is 15 amino acids. The CDR3 reads CASSWGTGGVYGYTF. CDR3 coding DNA: TGTGCCAGCAGTTGGGGGACAGGCGGGGTCTATGGCTACACCTTC.

In DNA form, the CDR3 reads TGTGCCAGCAGTGAACAGTACAGTGAGACCCAGTACTTC. Translation gives CASSEQYSETQYF. V is TRBV6-1 and J is TRBJ2-5; D call uncertain. The germline V gene encodes CDR1 MNHNS and CDR2 SASEGT. The CDR3 is made up of 13 amino acids. Trimming took off 2 bases at V and 5 bases at J, with 9 bases between the two ends.

V is TRBV30 and J is TRBJ1-2, with D possibly matching TRBD1 (5 bases). The CDR3 has 14 amino acids. From germline, CDR1 is GTSNPN and CDR2 SVGIG (reference sequence). Trimming took off 0 bases at V and 8 bases at J, with 16 bases between the two ends. The CDR3 DNA reads as TGTGCCTGGAGTGTCTCAGGGATGGGGTCGGGCTACACCTTC. This codes for CAWSVSGMGSGYTF.

This clone was seen a few times. The V call is TRBV9, the J call TRBJ2-7, with a tentative D call TRBD1 (6 bases). CDR1 is SGDLS and CDR2 is YYNGEE in the germline V gene. V lost 4 bases and J 5 bases, leaving 16 bases between the germline ends. CDR3 length equals 14 residues. The CDR3 DNA sequence: TGTGCCAGCAGCTTTCACAGGGAAGGCGACGAGCAGTACTTC. Translation gives CASSFHREGDEQYF.

V gene TRBV27 combines with J gene TRBJ2-1, with 8 positions matching TRBD1. From germline, CDR1 is MNHEY and CDR2 SMNVEV (reference sequence). Trimming removed 5 bases from V and 6 bases from J; junction bases left unmatched: 6. This CDR3 has 14 amino acids. The CDR3 region is CASSTPDRANEQFF. CDR3 sequence (DNA): TGTGCCAGCAGTACACCGGACAGGGCCAATGAGCAGTTCTTC.

The table lists this clone with a count of one. V is TRBV2 and J is TRBJ2-1; 13 bases are a match to TRBD2. Germline assignment: CDR1 SNHLY and CDR2 FYNNEI. CDR3 length equals 14 residues. Germline trimming cut 8 bases from V and 7 bases from J; bases unmatched to any gene: 5. The CDR3 is CASLGLAGRNEQFF. Here the CDR3 DNA reads TGTGCCAGCCTGGGACTAGCGGGAAGGAATGAGCAGTTCTTC.

CDR3 coding DNA: TGTGCCTGGACAGTTCGCAATGAGCAGTTCTTC. Amino acids: CAWTVRNEQFF. V usage is TRBV30 and J usage is TRBJ2-1; D ambiguous. The CDR3 loop spans 11 amino acids. V lost 4 bases, J lost 6 bases, and 7 bases lay in between. Germline lookup yields CDR1 GTSNPN and CDR2 SVGIG (reference sequence).

The V gene is TRBV19, the J gene TRBJ2-7, with TRBD2 matching over 12 bases. The CDR3 loop spans 15 amino acids. CDR1 and CDR2 (germline): LNHDA, SQIVND (reference sequence). J lost 4 bases, V lost 6 bases, and 7 bases had no gene match. The CDR3 DNA follows: TGTGCCAGTAGACCCCTAGCGGGAGGGCCATACGAGCAGTACTTC. It translates to CASRPLAGGPYEQYF.

The chain links TRBV5-1 to TRBJ1-3; no firm D call. Deletions cut 3 bases from V and 0 bases from J, with 16 bases between. The CDR3 runs 17 residues. Germline CDR1 is SGHRS and CDR2 is YFSETQ. The CDR3 coding sequence is TGCGCCAGCAGCTCGGGAGGGAGGCCACGCTCTGGAAACACCATATATTTT. Amino acids: CASSSGGRPRSGNTIYF.